Reported below is one T cell receptor (beta chain). What it recognizes is unknown. Germline trimming cut 2 bases from V and 0 bases from J; bases unmatched to any gene: 1. Germline V gene lookup returns CDR1 SGDLS and CDR2 YYNGEE. The length of the CDR3 is 15 residues. This table comes from immunoSEQ multiplex PCR, and its TCRdb copy is limited to in-frame clones, with some not included. Here the sample spans about 50,000 clones, around 84% being singletons. The data were taken from a study of a mutant IDH1 vaccine in newly diagnosed glioma. The wider study: Males made up about 60% and females approximately 40% of treated patients, whose mean age was approximately 41 years. Earlier care involved radiotherapy, temozolomide, or both, and the majority received both.

Described time point: week 35, safety follow-up. Vaccination used 300 ug of mutant IDH1 20-mer peptide per dose, with topical imiquimod. The TCR was taken from a woman younger than 30 with glioma. The rearrangement links TRBV9 to TRBJ1-4; 7 bases line up with TRBD1. Sample: PBMCs, taken from a glioma patient whose treatment included an IDH1 peptide vaccine. The CDR3 protein is CASSVQGATNEKLFF. For the CDR3, the DNA is TGTGCCAGCAGCGTGCAGGGGGCAACTAATGAAAAACTGTTTTTT.